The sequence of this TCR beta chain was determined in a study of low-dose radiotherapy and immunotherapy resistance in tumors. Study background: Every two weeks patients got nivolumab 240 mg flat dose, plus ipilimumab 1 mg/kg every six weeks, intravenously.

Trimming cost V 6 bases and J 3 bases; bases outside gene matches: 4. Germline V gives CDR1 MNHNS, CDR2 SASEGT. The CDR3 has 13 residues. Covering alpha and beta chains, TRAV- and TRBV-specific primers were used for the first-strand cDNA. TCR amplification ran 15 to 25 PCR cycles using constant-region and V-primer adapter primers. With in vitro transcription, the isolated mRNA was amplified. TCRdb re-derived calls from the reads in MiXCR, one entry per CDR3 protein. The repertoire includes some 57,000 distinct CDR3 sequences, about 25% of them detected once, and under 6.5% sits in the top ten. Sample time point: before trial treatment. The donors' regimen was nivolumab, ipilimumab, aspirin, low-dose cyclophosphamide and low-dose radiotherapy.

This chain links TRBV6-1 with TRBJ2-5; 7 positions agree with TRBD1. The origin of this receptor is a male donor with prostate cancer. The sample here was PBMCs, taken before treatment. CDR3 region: CASSWGQKETQYF. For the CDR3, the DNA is TGTGCCAGCAGCTGGGGACAGAAAGAGACCCAGTACTTC.